Following are 20 T cell receptor beta chains from one sample sequenced in a study of response to subunit inactivated influenza vaccine. TCRdb re-called the RT-PCR reads through MiXCR, storing one row per CDR3 protein. The sample consists of hundreds of thousands of distinct CDR3 sequences, more than 15% of them appearing once. The material sequenced was PBMCs from blood, taken approximately 12 days after vaccination. Receptors originate from a middle-aged man who received an inactivated influenza vaccine.

The sample holds a few counts of this clonotype. This chain uses TRBV11-2 with TRBJ1-1, with 7 bases aligning to TRBD1. Germline CDR1 is SGHAT and CDR2 is FQNNGV. V was clipped by 5 bases and J by 6 bases; unmatched bases: 6. This CDR3 spans 13 amino acids. The CDR3 here is CASSTYQGAEAFF. The CDR3 DNA is TGTGCCAGCAGCACCTATCAGGGGGCTGAAGCTTTCTTT. Drawing the rest from reference TRBV11-2 and TRBJ1-1, the complete variable domain is EAGVAQSPRYKIIEKRQSVAFWCNPISGHATLYWYQQILGQGPKLLIQFQNNGVVDDSQLPKDRFSAERLKGVDSTLKIQPAKLEDSAVYLCASSTYQGAEAFFGQGTRLTVV.

The rearrangement links TRBV7-8 to TRBJ2-1; perhaps TRBD2 as D (6 bases). The CDR3 contains 14 residues. V was cut by 5 bases and J by 5 bases, with 13 bases left in between. CDR1 is SGHVS, CDR2 FQNEAQ, per germline. The CDR3 DNA follows: TGTGCCAGCAGCGCAGGAGGGTCTCACAATGAGCAGTTCTTC. Residues: CASSAGGSHNEQFF.

This clonotype was seen many times. The chain combines TRBV28 with TRBJ2-3, with a weak D call TRBD1 (5 bases). The V gene lost 6 bases and the J gene lost 2 bases, with 24 bases spanning the gap. Germline V gives CDR1 MDHEN, CDR2 SYDVKM. This CDR3 comprises 18 residues. CDR3 sequence (DNA): TGTGCCAGCAGGATTGATAGCCTCCCGAGACAGTCCACAGATACGCAGTATTTT. Its translation is CASRIDSLPRQSTDTQYF.

In this sample, this clonotype turned up a few times. The chain recombines TRBV11-2 with TRBJ2-6; 7 bases fit TRBD1. Looked up from germline, CDR1 is SGHAT and CDR2 is FQNNGV. The CDR3 is made up of 16 amino acids. V was clipped by 7 bases and J by 0 bases; unmatched bases: 6. This CDR3 is CASTSGQISGANVLTF. The CDR3 bases are TGTGCCAGCACCTCGGGACAGATCTCTGGGGCCAACGTCCTGACTTTC.

This sequence joins TRBV6-2 or TRBV6-3 and TRBJ2-7; 12 bases line up with TRBD2. Germline V lookup: CDR1 MNHEY, CDR2 SVGEGT. The V segment lost 6 bases and the J segment 4 bases; nucleotides outside the gene matches: 10. This CDR3 contains 16 residues. CDR3 DNA: TGTGCCAGCAGACCCTGGACTAGCGGGAATTTTTACGAGCAGTACTTC. It encodes CASRPWTSGNFYEQYF.

This clonotype has ten or more counts. The chain recombines TRBV4-2 with TRBJ2-7, with D possibly matching TRBD2 (7 bases). Trimming cost V 0 bases and J 5 bases, with 14 bases left between them. The length of the CDR3 is 15 residues. The germline V gene encodes CDR1 LGHNA and CDR2 YNFKEQ. In DNA form, the CDR3 reads TGTGCCAGCAGCCAAGATAGGGGGGGTAGCAACGAGCAGTACTTC. Translating gives CASSQDRGGSNEQYF.

The CDR3: CATSRELAGVIEQFF. In DNA form, the CDR3 reads TGTGCCACCAGCAGAGAACTAGCGGGGGTCATTGAGCAGTTCTTC. The chain joins TRBV15 to TRBJ2-1; TRBD2 aligns across 11 bases. V was pared by 0 bases and J by 9 bases, with 4 bases of the junction left unmatched. This CDR3 has 15 amino acids. Germline values: CDR1 LNHNV, CDR2 YYDKDF (reference sequence).

This chain joins TRBV5-1 and TRBJ2-2; 14 nucleotides agree with TRBD2. Trimming cost V 4 bases and J 3 bases; bases outside gene matches: 11. Germline CDR1 and CDR2: SGHRS and YFSETQ. The CDR3 has 19 amino acids. The CDR3 protein is CASSQPNKTSGGDTGELFF. CDR3 nucleotides: TGCGCCAGCAGCCAACCAAACAAGACTAGCGGGGGGGACACCGGGGAGCTGTTTTTT.

The chain recombines TRBV29-1 with TRBJ1-2, with D perhaps TRBD1 (5 bases). V lost 6 bases and J lost 2, with 10 bases in between. Per the germline V gene, CDR1 is SQVTM and CDR2 is ANQGSEA. The CDR3 totals 12 residues. The CDR3 nucleotides are TGCAGCGTCGAGGACAACAACTATGGCTACACCTTC. Amino acids: CSVEDNNYGYTF.

The V and J genes are TRBV2 and TRBJ2-3, with 7 nucleotides matching TRBD1. Germline V gene data show CDR1 as SNHLY and CDR2 as FYNNEI. This CDR3 is 19 amino acids long. The V gene end was trimmed by 6 bases and the J gene end by 6 bases; junction bases not matched to a gene: 24. Here the CDR3 reads CASRTGTVFTPPWDDTQYF. As DNA, the CDR3 is TGTGCCAGCAGAACGGGGACAGTCTTCACACCCCCCTGGGACGATACGCAGTATTTT. The full variable domain, completed using reference TRBV2 and TRBJ2-3, is EPEVTQTPSHQVTQMGQEVILRCVPISNHLYFYWYRQILGQKVEFLVSFYNNEISEKSEIFDDQFSVERPDGSNFTLKIRSTKLEDSAMYFCASRTGTVFTPPWDDTQYFGPGTRLTVL.

V and J are TRBV5-1 and TRBJ1-6, with unresolved D. Between the trimmed V and J ends, which lost 0 bases and 8 bases, there was a span of 9 bases. The CDR3 runs 14 residues. Germline-derived CDR1 and CDR2 are SGHRS and YFSETQ. CDR3 in amino acids: CASSLVRADSPLHF. The DNA of the CDR3 is TGCGCCAGCAGCTTGGTTAGGGCGGATTCACCCCTCCACTTT.

CDR3 amino acids: CSAGAQPEQFF. The DNA for the CDR3 is TGCAGTGCGGGGGCTCAACCCGAGCAGTTCTTC. V and J are TRBV20-1 and TRBJ2-1, with a weak D call TRBD1 (6 bases). V lost 6 bases and J lost 10, with 13 bases in between. CDR1 is DFQATT, CDR2 SNEGSKA, per germline (reference sequence). The CDR3 is 11 residues long.

The CDR3 sequence is CASSLLAGGTQQYF. DNA of the CDR3: TGTGCCAGCAGTTTACTAGCGGGAGGGACCCAGCAGTATTTT. The rearrangement links TRBV27 to TRBJ2-3; 12 nucleotides align to TRBD2. Trimming cost V 2 bases and J 11 bases; bases outside gene matches: 5. Germline V lookup: CDR1 MNHEY, CDR2 SMNVEV (reference sequence). The CDR3 runs to 14 residues.

This clonotype was detected a few times. This sequence joins TRBV12-3 or TRBV12-4 and TRBJ1-2; TRBD1 agrees at 7 bases. Trimming cost V 6 bases and J 4 bases; bases outside gene matches: 5. The CDR3 has 13 amino acids. CDR3 in DNA: TGTGCCAGCAGCGGGGGGACAGCCTATGGCTACACCTTC. Its protein is CASSGGTAYGYTF.

This clonotype was detected a few times. The rearrangement links TRBV12-3 or TRBV12-4 to TRBJ2-1; 10 bases fit TRBD2. V shed 5 bases, J shed 6 bases, and the junction held 13 bases outside the gene matches. The CDR3 is 17 residues long. The CDR3 DNA reads TGTGCCAGCAGTGTGACAAGCGGGAGGGCCGTATCCAATGAGCAGTTCTTC. This sequence encodes CASSVTSGRAVSNEQFF.

This clonotype came up many times. The rearrangement links TRBV7-9 to TRBJ1-2; 9 bases match TRBD1. The germline gives CDR1 SEHNR, CDR2 FQNEAQ (reference sequence). The CDR3 runs to 15 residues. The ends lost 6 bases at V and 7 bases at J; junction bases unmatched: 12. The CDR3 nucleotides read TGTGCCAGCAGTCGATCCGGGACAGGGTCCCTTGGCTACACCTTC. It translates to CASSRSGTGSLGYTF.

This clonotype was detected ten times or more. The V call is TRBV5-1, the J call TRBJ2-5, with no clear D. CDR3 length: 15 residues. Trimming left V 0 bases short and J 2 bases short, with 11 bases between. Germline V lookup: CDR1 SGHRS, CDR2 YFSETQ. This CDR3 reads CASSLVAIRQETQYF. In nucleotides, the CDR3 is TGCGCCAGCAGCTTGGTTGCCATAAGGCAAGAGACCCAGTACTTC.

The chain has TRBV28 and TRBJ1-2, with TRBD1 matching over 10 bases. The CDR3 consists of 14 residues. Per the germline V gene, CDR1 is MDHEN and CDR2 is SYDVKM. Unmatched junction bases numbered 7, after V lost 6 bases and J lost 6 bases. CDR3 region: CASRPTGGGNGYTF. The DNA for the CDR3 is TGTGCCAGCAGACCGACAGGGGGCGGGAATGGCTACACCTTC.

This clonotype appeared a few times. CDR3 sequence (DNA): TGCAGTGCCATCGGACTAGCGGGATGGTTAGATACGCAGTATTTT. Translating gives CSAIGLAGWLDTQYF. The chain employs TRBV20-1 and TRBJ2-3, with 12 bases matching TRBD2. CDR1 DFQATT and CDR2 SNEGSKA come from the germline V gene (reference sequence). The length of the CDR3 is 15 residues. V lost 6 bases, J lost 5 bases, and 9 bases stayed unmatched.

This chain connects TRBV4-1 to TRBJ2-2, with 9 bases aligning to TRBD1. V lost 1 base, J lost 3 bases, and 3 bases stayed unmatched. Germline lookup yields CDR1 MGHRA and CDR2 YSYEKL. This CDR3 has 16 residues. Written as DNA, the CDR3 is TGCGCCAGCAGCCAAGGACAGGGGGGTTACACCGGGGAGCTGTTTTTT. This encodes CASSQGQGGYTGELFF.